This entry is about one T cell receptor (beta chain). What it binds is not known. The germline gene is not matched at one end of the junction; a read error may be the cause. These data come from a study of T-cell memory formation after mild COVID-19. Whole-study findings and limits: Clones which contracted sat mainly in CM and EM if CD4+, and in EMRA if CD8+. Cross-reactive memory seemingly joined, as some responding clones were found in pre-infection memory.

Germline loops: CDR1 MDHEN, CDR2 SYDVKM. This CDR3 spans 17 amino acids. TCRdb ran MiXCR on the 5' RACE reads and lists one entry per CDR3 protein. Of 400,000 to 500,000 distinct CDR3 sequences in the sample, more than 15% are singletons; the top ten hold 20% to 25%. The sequence was obtained from a man aged 18-30 years who had mild COVID-19 (a few samples of this study predate the infection). Cell type and time point are not known. The chain combines TRBV28 with TRBJ1-5, with a weak D call TRBD1 (6 bases). Material for sequencing was PBMCs or a T cell subset sorted from them (not recorded which). The CDR3 loop is CASSSYYRVTSNQHQHF. CDR3 DNA: TGTGCCAGCAGTTCCTACTACAGGGTAACTAGCAATCAGCACCAGCATTTT.